The clone carrying this T cell receptor beta chain has more than one count but fewer than ten. The J segment lost 0 bases and the V segment lost 6 bases, leaving 8 bases of the junction unmatched. From germline, CDR1 is KGHDR and CDR2 SFDVKD. The CDR3 is 18 residues long. This record belongs to a study of T cells in Graves' hyperthyroidism and ophthalmopathy. From RNA transcripts, TCR beta CDR3 regions were amplified. HTBI primers were the set used in a first-round RT-PCR of the TCR CDR3. Each CDR3 protein gets one entry after TCRdb re-called the multiplex PCR reads with MiXCR. This sample yields 500,000 to 750,000 distinct CDR3 sequences, of which 14% are seen a single time; over 6% belongs to the top ten.

This sequence originates from a woman aged 18-29 years with Graves' ophthalmopathy. The rearrangement links TRBV24-1 to TRBJ2-5, with 14 bases that match TRBD2. Sequenced: blood. The CDR3 loop is CATSRTSGRKLYQETQYF. The CDR3 nucleotides are TGTGCCACCAGTCGGACTAGCGGGAGGAAATTGTACCAAGAGACCCAGTACTTC.